This TCR beta chain was captured by sequencing in a study of memory CD4+ T cells and cytomegalovirus serostatus. Data came from immunoSEQ multiplex PCR; TCRdb stores just in-frame clones and leaves some out. The sample contains tens of thousands of clones, around four fifths of which appear only once. Details on this clone: What it binds is unknown.

Study findings and constraints: About 40% of the 164 known CMV-associated TCRbeta sequences appeared in CD4+ memory. CMV serostatus prediction reached median AUC roughly 0.95, or 0.91 with US-trained model.

Single viable CD3+CD4+CD8-CD45RO+ cells were sorted as the memory CD4+ T cells. Serum IgG to CMV pp150, pp28, p38 and p52 defined serostatus. CD4+ T cells were isolated by positive magnetic selection. The CDR3 extends over 17 amino acids. V dropped 0 bases and J dropped 1 base, with 16 bases sitting between them. Germline CDR1 and CDR2: MGHRA and YSYEKL. The TCR originated in an adult in good health and CMV-seropositive. The sequenced sample consisted of memory CD4+ T cells from blood. This chain connects TRBV4-1 to TRBJ2-7; weak D call: TRBD2 (6 bases). CDR3 region: CASSQDPASVRSYEQYF. The CDR3 DNA reads TGCGCCAGCAGCCAAGATCCCGCTAGCGTGCGATCCTACGAGCAGTACTTC.